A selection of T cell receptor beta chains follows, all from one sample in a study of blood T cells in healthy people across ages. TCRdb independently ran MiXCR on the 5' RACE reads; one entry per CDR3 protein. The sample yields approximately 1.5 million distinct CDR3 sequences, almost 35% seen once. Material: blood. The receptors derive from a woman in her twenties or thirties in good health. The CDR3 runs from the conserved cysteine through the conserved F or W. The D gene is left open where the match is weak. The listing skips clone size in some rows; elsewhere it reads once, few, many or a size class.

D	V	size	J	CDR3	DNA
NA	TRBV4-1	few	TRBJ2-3	CASSQVLATHTDTQYF	TGCGCCAGCAGCCAGGTGCTGGCTACGCACACAGATACGCAGTATTTT
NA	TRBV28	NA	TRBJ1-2	CASSFDSGVYGYTF	TGTGCCAGCAGTTTTGATTCAGGGGTCTATGGCTACACCTTC
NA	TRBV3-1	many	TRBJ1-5	CASSQTGINQPQHF	TGTGCCAGCAGCCAGACGGGCATCAATCAGCCCCAGCATTTT
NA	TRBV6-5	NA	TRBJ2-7	CASRAGWLGGDSYF	TGTGCCAGCAGGGCGGGGTGGCTAGGGGGCGATTCGTACTTC
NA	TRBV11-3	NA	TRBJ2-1	CASSLYVGPGNEQFF	TGTGCCAGCAGCTTATATGTCGGGCCGGGTAATGAGCAGTTCTTC
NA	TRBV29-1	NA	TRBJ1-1	CSVVGVPTEAFF	TGCAGCGTTGTCGGGGTACCCACTGAAGCTTTCTTT
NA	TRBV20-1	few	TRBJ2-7	CSAPGSVDEQYF	TGCAGTGCCCCGGGGAGCGTCGACGAGCAGTACTTC
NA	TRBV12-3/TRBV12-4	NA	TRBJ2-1	CASSSSSNNEQFF	TGTGCCAGCAGCTCTTCTAGCAACAATGAGCAGTTCTTC
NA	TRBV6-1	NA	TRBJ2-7	CATSRGPEAKSYEQYF	TGTGCGACCTCCAGGGGACCCGAAGCCAAATCCTACGAGCAGTACTTC
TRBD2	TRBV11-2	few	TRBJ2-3	CASSRVGGADTQYF	TGTGCCAGCAGCAGAGTGGGGGGGGCAGATACGCAGTATTTT
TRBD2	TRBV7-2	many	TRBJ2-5	CASSSTSAGGETQYF	TGTGCCAGCAGCTCTACATCTGCGGGGGGGGAGACCCAGTACTTC
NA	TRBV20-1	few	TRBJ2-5	CSARHTYQETQYF	TGCAGTGCCCGTCACACGTACCAAGAGACCCAGTACTTC
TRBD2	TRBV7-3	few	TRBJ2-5	CASSFSGGWETQYF	TGTGCCAGCAGCTTTAGCGGGGGTTGGGAGACCCAGTACTTC
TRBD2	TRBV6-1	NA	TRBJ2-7	CASRTSGGGNYEQYF	TGTGCCAGCAGGACATCCGGGGGGGGGAACTACGAGCAGTACTTC
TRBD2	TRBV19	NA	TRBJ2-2	CATTSRAGGNTGELFF	TGTGCCACGACCTCCCGAGCGGGGGGTAACACCGGGGAGCTGTTTTTT
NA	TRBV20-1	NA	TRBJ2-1	CSALSRRLRNEQFF	TGCAGTGCTCTTAGCAGGCGTTTGCGCAATGAGCAGTTCTTC
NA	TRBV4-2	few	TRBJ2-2	CASSQVGGQNTGELFF	TGTGCCAGCAGCCAAGTAGGGGGACAAAACACCGGGGAGCTGTTTTTT
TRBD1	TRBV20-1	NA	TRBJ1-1	CSARDYFDRGGVNTEAFF	TGCAGTGCTAGAGATTATTTTGACAGGGGCGGGGTGAACACTGAAGCTTTCTTT